Below are 32 T cell receptor beta chains sequenced from a single sample in a study of identical twins. Each CDR3 protein is one row after TCRdb ran MiXCR on the 5' RACE reads. The table lists 600,000 to 700,000 distinct CDR3 sequences, 21% of them singletons. These data also featured in a second study, about T cells expressing NK-cell markers.

The specimen was PBMCs. Receptor source: a woman between 18 and 29 years old in good health.

This clonotype came up a few times. This rearrangement joins TRBV12-3 or TRBV12-4 to TRBJ1-4, with 10 bases that match TRBD1. V lost 6 bases, J lost 9 bases, and 7 bases stayed unmatched. This CDR3 comprises 14 residues. The CDR3 nucleotides are TGTGCCAGCAGCTCCGGGACAGGGGTGCAAAAACTGTTTTTT. Encoded protein: CASSSGTGVQKLFF.

This clonotype has a handful of counts. The chain links TRBV15 to TRBJ2-1; unclear D gene. V was cut by 0 bases and J by 9 bases, with 6 bases left in between. Per germline, CDR1 LNHNV and CDR2 YYDKDF (reference sequence). This CDR3 has 12 amino acids. CDR3 DNA: TGTGCCACCAGCAGAGATATGGGTGAGCAGTTCTTC. Protein: CATSRDMGEQFF.

The V and J genes are TRBV12-3 or TRBV12-4 and TRBJ2-3; D is unclear. This CDR3 contains 15 residues. Trimming removed 6 bases at V and 2 bases at J, with 15 bases between. The CDR3 DNA reads as TGTGCCAGCAGGCGCGGCCCGGAATCCACAGATACGCAGTATTTT. This sequence encodes CASRRGPESTDTQYF.

This clonotype occurred a few times. This chain joins TRBV5-1 and TRBJ1-1, with D unclear. The germline V and J ends were trimmed by 5 bases and 6 bases, with 11 bases remaining between them. Germline CDR1 SGHRS, CDR2 YFSETQ. The CDR3 length is 12 residues. CDR3 in amino acids: CASRERDSEAFF. The CDR3 DNA follows: TGCGCCAGCAGGGAAAGGGATTCTGAAGCTTTCTTT.

J is TRBJ2-1 and V is TRBV30; no clear D gene. Germline values: CDR1 GTSNPN, CDR2 SVGIG (reference sequence). The CDR3 is 10 residues long. V was clipped by 3 bases and J by 9 bases, with 6 bases between them. CDR3 loop: CAWSRSEQFF. CDR3 nucleotides: TGTGCCTGGAGCCGGTCTGAGCAGTTCTTC.

The chain carries TRBV5-1 and TRBJ1-3; D remains ambiguous. From germline, CDR1 is SGHRS and CDR2 YFSETQ. V was pared by 4 bases and J by 0 bases, with 11 bases between. This CDR3 is built from 15 residues. The CDR3 DNA sequence: TGCGCCAGCAGCGTTCTGGGGTTCTCTGGAAACACCATATATTTT. Translating gives CASSVLGFSGNTIYF.

The rearrangement uses TRBV7-2 and TRBJ1-2, with D possibly matching TRBD1 (5 bases). CDR3 length: 15 amino acids. Germline assignment: CDR1 SGHTA and CDR2 FQGNSA. Between the trimmed V and J ends, which lost 5 bases and 4 bases, there was a span of 17 bases. The CDR3 loop reads CASSLLGADVYGYTF. The DNA for the CDR3 is TGTGCCAGCAGCCTTTTAGGGGCTGATGTCTATGGCTACACCTTC.

This clonotype occurred a few times. This chain connects TRBV6-5 to TRBJ2-3; 8 bases agree with TRBD2. V lost 3 bases to trimming and J lost 1 base; unmatched junction nucleotides: 3. There are 15 residues in the CDR3. Germline CDR1 MNHEY, CDR2 SVGAGI. The CDR3: CASSYGRGGTDTQYF. In DNA, the CDR3 is TGTGCCAGCAGTTATGGGCGGGGGGGCACAGATACGCAGTATTTT.

In this sample, this clonotype turned up a few times. CDR3 protein: CASRPGLAGQETQYF. In nucleotides, the CDR3 is TGTGCCAGCAGACCCGGACTAGCAGGCCAAGAGACCCAGTACTTC. The chain recombines TRBV6-1 with TRBJ2-5, with TRBD2 identical over 8 bases. The V segment lost 6 bases and the J segment 1 base; nucleotides outside the gene matches: 7. The CDR3 is made up of 15 amino acids. Germline V CDR1 and CDR2: MNHNS, SASEGT.

The rearrangement joins TRBV20-1 to TRBJ2-3; no clear D. This CDR3 region has 12 residues. The V gene's germline CDR1 is DFQATT and CDR2 SNEGSKA (reference sequence). Deletions cut 5 bases from V and 6 bases from J, with 12 bases between. This chain's CDR3 is CSAAQMVDTQYF. In nucleotides, the CDR3 is TGCAGTGCTGCCCAAATGGTGGATACGCAGTATTTT.

The chain carries TRBV7-2 and TRBJ2-7, with D maybe TRBD1 (6 bases). Germline CDR1 SGHTA, CDR2 FQGNSA. V was trimmed by 5 bases and J by 5 bases, leaving 16 bases between them. The CDR3 contains 14 residues. The CDR3 nucleotides are TGTGCCAGCAGCCGCCCCGGACAGTCCAACGAGCAGTACTTC. It translates to CASSRPGQSNEQYF. Based on the CDR3 plus reference TRBV7-2 and TRBJ2-7, the full variable domain is GAGVSQSPSNKVTEKGKDVELRCDPISGHTALYWYRQSLGQGLEFLIYFQGNSAPDKSGLPSDRFSAERTGGSVSTLTIQRTQQEDSAVYLCASSRPGQSNEQYFGPGTRLTVT.

The chain employs TRBV6-5 and TRBJ2-2; D is perhaps TRBD2 (5 bases). CDR3 length equals 16 residues. V lost 0 bases and J 4 bases, leaving 12 bases between the germline ends. Germline lookup yields CDR1 MNHEY and CDR2 SVGAGI. The CDR3 DNA sequence: TGTGCCAGCAGTTACTCGGAACTAGGTGGCACCGGGGAGCTGTTTTTT. Amino acids: CASSYSELGGTGELFF.

This clonotype showed up just a few times. The genes are TRBV25-1 and TRBJ2-7; 9 nucleotides align to TRBD1. The length of the CDR3 is 14 residues. Germline CDR1 and CDR2: MGHDK and SYGVNS. The V segment lost 2 bases and the J segment 13 bases; nucleotides outside the gene matches: 12. CDR3 sequence: CASSEAGQGKSYYF. For the CDR3, the DNA is TGTGCCAGCAGTGAAGCGGGACAGGGCAAATCCTACTACTTC.

This chain links TRBV7-9 with TRBJ2-7; D gene ambiguous. Germline V gives CDR1 SEHNR, CDR2 FQNEAQ (reference sequence). Trimming shortened V by 0 bases and J by 5 bases, and 11 bases separated the two germline ends. The CDR3 contains 14 residues. The CDR3 nucleotides read TGTGCCAGCAGCTTAGCGCCGCAAGCCGACGAGCAGTACTTC. This encodes CASSLAPQADEQYF.

The chain carries TRBV20-1 and TRBJ1-6, with D unresolved. Per the germline V gene, CDR1 is DFQATT and CDR2 is SNEGSKA (reference sequence). V shed 5 bases and J shed 6 bases, with 11 bases lying between them. The CDR3 loop spans 13 amino acids. CDR3 region: CSAAHARNSPLHF. As DNA, the CDR3 is TGCAGTGCTGCGCACGCCCGTAATTCACCCCTCCACTTT.

The chain links TRBV6-1 to TRBJ2-5, with 8 bases that match TRBD1. The CDR3 sequence is 14 residues long. With 6 bases clipped from V and 8 bases from J, the junction kept 11 bases outside the gene matches. Looked up from germline, CDR1 is MNHNS and CDR2 is SASEGT. The CDR3 loop is CASSPGRGTGTQYF. The CDR3 DNA is TGTGCCAGCAGCCCCGGGCGAGGGACAGGTACCCAGTACTTC.

With respect to this clonotype: One end of the junction fails to match germline, which may point to a read error. The chain couples TRBV20-1 to TRBJ1-1; D is undetermined. Per the germline V gene, CDR1 is DFQATT and CDR2 is SNEGSKA (reference sequence). CDR3 length: 14 residues. The CDR3 DNA follows: TGCAATGCTAGAGATAATCCGGGAAACACTGAAGCTTTCTTT. Its translation is CNARDNPGNTEAFF.

This clonotype came up a few times. The J gene is TRBJ2-7, the V gene TRBV20-1, with 11 positions matching TRBD2. J lost 2 bases, V lost 5 bases, and 5 bases had no gene match. Germline CDR1 DFQATT, CDR2 SNEGSKA (reference sequence). The CDR3 runs 14 residues. This chain's CDR3 is CSAGLAGYAYEQYF. In DNA form, the CDR3 reads TGCAGTGCTGGACTAGCGGGTTACGCCTACGAGCAGTACTTC.

This rearrangement joins TRBV11-1 to TRBJ2-1; a possible D gene is TRBD1 (5 bases). The germline gives CDR1 SGHAT, CDR2 FQDESV (reference sequence). Trimming removed 1 base at V and 0 bases at J, with 16 bases between. CDR3 size: 18 residues. The DNA of the CDR3 is TGTGCCAGCAGCTTAGGTGGGGCCAGAAGTAGCTCCTACAATGAGCAGTTCTTC. Its protein product is CASSLGGARSSSYNEQFF.

The CDR3 sequence is CASSLGTADYEQYF. CDR3 DNA: TGTGCCAGCAGCTTAGGGACAGCTGACTACGAGCAGTACTTC. The chain combines TRBV7-9 with TRBJ2-7; D is perhaps TRBD1 (6 bases). CDR1 SEHNR and CDR2 FQNEAQ come from the germline V gene (reference sequence). The V and J ends lost 1 base and 3 bases respectively, with 10 bases between them. The CDR3 spans 14 residues.

The gene calls are TRBV12-3 or TRBV12-4 and TRBJ2-7, with D tentatively TRBD2 (6 bases). The V end lost 6 bases, the J end lost 6 bases, and 12 bases lay between the germline ends. The CDR3 sequence is 12 residues long. The DNA for the CDR3 is TGTGCCAGCAGCAAACTAGCATCCGAGCAGTACTTC. This encodes CASSKLASEQYF.

This clonotype was seen many times. The rearrangement joins TRBV12-3 or TRBV12-4 to TRBJ2-7, with D possibly matching TRBD2 (6 bases). The CDR3 spans 15 residues. V was pared by 5 bases and J by 0 bases, with 14 bases between. The chain's CDR3 is CASSPAGGISYEQYF. In DNA form, the CDR3 reads TGTGCCAGCAGTCCCGCCGGAGGGATCTCCTACGAGCAGTACTTC.

This chain connects TRBV9 to TRBJ1-2; perhaps TRBD1 as D (6 bases). Germline CDR1 and CDR2: SGDLS and YYNGEE. Trimming cost V 3 bases and J 4 bases, with 10 bases left between them. This CDR3 comprises 13 residues. CDR3: CASSAGTPYGYTF. In nucleotides, the CDR3 is TGTGCCAGCAGCGCCGGGACACCCTATGGCTACACCTTC. Looking up the rest from reference TRBV9 and TRBJ1-2 gives the full variable domain: DSGVTQTPKHLITATGQRVTLRCSPRSGDLSVYWYQQSLDQGLQFLIQYYNGEERAKGNILERFSAQQFPDLHSELNLSSLELGDSALYFCASSAGTPYGYTFGSGTRLTVV.

This chain links TRBV7-2 with TRBJ2-1; D is unresolved. Per germline, CDR1 SGHTA and CDR2 FQGNSA. CDR3 length equals 16 residues. Trimming shortened V by 2 bases and J by 0 bases, and 11 bases separated the two germline ends. DNA for the CDR3: TGTGCCAGCAGCTTATTACCACATAGCTCCTACAATGAGCAGTTCTTC. Its protein is CASSLLPHSSYNEQFF.

In its sample, this clonotype was seen a few times. This chain links TRBV12-3 or TRBV12-4 with TRBJ1-1; D not resolved. V was shortened by 4 bases and J by 3 bases, with 9 bases between the two germline ends. The CDR3 consists of 13 residues. The CDR3 DNA reads as TGTGCCAGCAGTTCCGAGGGATACACTGAAGCTTTCTTT. Its translation is CASSSEGYTEAFF.

This clonotype came up a few times. This sequence joins TRBV10-3 and TRBJ2-6; a possible D gene is TRBD2 (6 bases). CDR3 length equals 15 residues. Per the germline V gene, CDR1 is ENHRY and CDR2 is SYGVKD. Deletions cut 4 bases from V and 0 bases from J, with 7 bases between. CDR3 sequence (DNA): TGTGCCATCAGTGGGGGGGTCTCTGGGGCCAACGTCCTGACTTTC. Translating gives CAISGGVSGANVLTF.

The V and J genes are TRBV4-3 and TRBJ2-1; D perhaps matches TRBD2 (6 bases). V was pared by 1 base and J by 10 bases, with 20 bases between. Germline V gene data show CDR1 as LGHNA and CDR2 as YSLEER. This CDR3 spans 16 amino acids. As DNA, the CDR3 is TGCGCCAGCAGCCAAGTGGAGGGGAGCGGGCCGATGGAGCAGTTCTTC. It codes for CASSQVEGSGPMEQFF.

This clonotype was counted many times. V is TRBV27 and J is TRBJ1-4, with a possible D match to TRBD1 (6 bases). The CDR3 is 17 amino acids. The germline V gene has CDR1 MNHEY and CDR2 SMNVEV (reference sequence). Trimming took off 4 bases at V and 0 bases at J, with 15 bases between the two ends. The CDR3 sequence: CASSSGGGPSTNEKLFF. The CDR3 nucleotides are TGTGCCAGCAGTTCGGGCGGGGGGCCCTCAACTAATGAAAAACTGTTTTTT.

This clonotype was found many times. The chain is built from TRBV20-1 and TRBJ1-2, with TRBD1 as a possible D gene (6 bases). The CDR3 sequence is 12 residues long. Trimming removed 3 bases from V and 6 bases from J, with 11 bases in between. Per germline, CDR1 DFQATT and CDR2 SNEGSKA (reference sequence). The DNA for the CDR3 is TGCAGTGCTAGGGACAGAGGGAATGGCTACACCTTC. Residues: CSARDRGNGYTF.

This clonotype has only a few counts. V is TRBV29-1 and J is TRBJ2-1; D unclear. CDR3 length: 12 amino acids. Germline V gene sequence: CDR1 SQVTM, CDR2 ANQGSEA. V lost 4 bases and J 9 bases, leaving 13 bases between the germline ends. CDR3 loop: CSVALIGGEQFF. The CDR3 region has the DNA TGCAGCGTTGCACTCATTGGCGGTGAGCAGTTCTTC.

This clonotype was counted between two and nine times. The chain uses TRBV29-1 and TRBJ2-6; D not certain. The CDR3 is made up of 15 amino acids. Germline CDR1 and CDR2: SQVTM and ANQGSEA. Trimming shortened V by 6 bases and J by 0 bases, and 12 bases separated the two germline ends. CDR3 sequence: CSVYMASSGANVLTF. As DNA, the CDR3 is TGCAGCGTCTACATGGCGAGCTCTGGGGCCAACGTCCTGACTTTC.

This clonotype came up many times. The chain joins TRBV5-1 to TRBJ2-3; D is ambiguous. The CDR3 has 13 amino acids. Trimming pared 6 bases from V and 2 bases from J, leaving 10 bases between. Looked up from germline, CDR1 is SGHRS and CDR2 is YFSETQ. The CDR3 DNA is TGCGCCAGCACGGGCCCCGACACAGATACGCAGTATTTT. This gives the protein CASTGPDTDTQYF.